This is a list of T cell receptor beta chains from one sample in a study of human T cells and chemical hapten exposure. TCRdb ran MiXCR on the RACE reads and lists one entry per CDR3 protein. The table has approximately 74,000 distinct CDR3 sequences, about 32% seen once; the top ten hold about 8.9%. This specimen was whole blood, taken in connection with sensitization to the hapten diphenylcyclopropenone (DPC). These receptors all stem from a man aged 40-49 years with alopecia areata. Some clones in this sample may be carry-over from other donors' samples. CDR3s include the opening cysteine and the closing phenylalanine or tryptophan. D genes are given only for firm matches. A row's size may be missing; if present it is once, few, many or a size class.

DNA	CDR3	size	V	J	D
TGTGCCAGCAGTGTAGGGGGGCCGAACACTGAAGCTTTCTTT	CASSVGGPNTEAFF	once	TRBV2	TRBJ1-1	.
TGTGCCAGCAAAGGTCGTAGCTCCTACAATGAGCAGTTCTTC	CASKGRSSYNEQFF	few	TRBV2	TRBJ2-1	.
TGTGCCAGCAGCTCCGAGGGAAGCTTGGGGTTGGAGCAGTACTTC	CASSSEGSLGLEQYF	.	TRBV7-2	TRBJ2-7	.
TGTGCCACCGTCCCTTCAGGGGAACCAGATACGCAGTATTTT	CATVPSGEPDTQYF	.	TRBV7-9	TRBJ2-3	.
TGTGCCAGCAGTTACTCGACAGTGACGCACACAGATACGCAGTATTTT	CASSYSTVTHTDTQYF	.	TRBV6-6	TRBJ2-3	.
TGTGCCACCAGTGATGCCGGGACAGGGGATGAAAAACTGTTTTTT	CATSDAGTGDEKLFF	.	TRBV24-1	TRBJ1-4	TRBD1
TGTGCCAGCAGGCAGTCGGGCCCCAATCAGCCCCAGCATTTT	CASRQSGPNQPQHF	few	TRBV25-1	TRBJ1-5	.
TGTGCCAGTAGCCCCACAGGGAACACTGAAGCTTTCTTT	CASSPTGNTEAFF	few	TRBV19	TRBJ1-1	.
TGTGCCAGCAGTCCGGCAGGGGAAGAGACCCAGTACTTC	CASSPAGEETQYF	.	TRBV6-5	TRBJ2-5	.
TGTGCCAGCAGCTTACGACAGGGAGGGAGCACAGATACGCAGTATTTT	CASSLRQGGSTDTQYF	.	TRBV9	TRBJ2-3	.
TGTGCCAGCAGGGGACAGGTCAACACCGGGGAGCTGTTTTTT	CASRGQVNTGELFF	.	TRBV7-7	TRBJ2-2	TRBD1
TGTGCCAGCAGTTTGTCCTCGGGCGGCTCCTACGAGCAGTACTTC	CASSLSSGGSYEQYF	many	TRBV12-3/TRBV12-4	TRBJ2-7	.
TGCAGTGCTGAGTCCGTACAATCCTACGAGCAGTACTTC	CSAESVQSYEQYF	few	TRBV20-1	TRBJ2-7	.
TGTGCCAGCAGCTGGGAGGTCTTAAGCTCCTACAATGAGCAGTTCTTC	CASSWEVLSSYNEQFF	.	TRBV7-2	TRBJ2-1	.
TGTGCCAGTAGTCCCGGGACTCCTCTCTACGAGCAGTACTTC	CASSPGTPLYEQYF	.	TRBV19	TRBJ2-7	.
TGCGCCAGCAGCTCCCTCATAGCGGGGACGATCTACAATGAGCAGTTCTTC	CASSSLIAGTIYNEQFF	.	TRBV5-1	TRBJ2-1	TRBD2